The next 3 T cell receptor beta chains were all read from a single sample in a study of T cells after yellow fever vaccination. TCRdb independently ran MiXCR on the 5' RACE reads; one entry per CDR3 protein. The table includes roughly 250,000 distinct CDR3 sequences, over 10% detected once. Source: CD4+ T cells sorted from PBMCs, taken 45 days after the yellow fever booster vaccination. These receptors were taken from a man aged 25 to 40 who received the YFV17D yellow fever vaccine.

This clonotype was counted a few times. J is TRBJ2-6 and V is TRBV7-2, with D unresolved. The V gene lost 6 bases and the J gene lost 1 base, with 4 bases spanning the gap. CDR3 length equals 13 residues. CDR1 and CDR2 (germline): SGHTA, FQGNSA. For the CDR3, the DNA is TGTGCCAGCAGAGAATCTGGGGCCAACGTCCTGACTTTC. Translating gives CASRESGANVLTF.

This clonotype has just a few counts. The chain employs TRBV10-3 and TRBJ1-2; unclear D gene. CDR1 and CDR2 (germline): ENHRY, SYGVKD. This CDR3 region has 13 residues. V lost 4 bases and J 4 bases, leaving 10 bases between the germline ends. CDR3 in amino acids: CAISGIGLYGYTF. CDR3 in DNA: TGTGCCATCAGTGGAATCGGCCTCTATGGCTACACCTTC.

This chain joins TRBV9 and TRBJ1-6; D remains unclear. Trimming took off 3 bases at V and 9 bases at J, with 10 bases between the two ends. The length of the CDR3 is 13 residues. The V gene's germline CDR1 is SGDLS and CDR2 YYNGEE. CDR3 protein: CASSAGPGSPLHF. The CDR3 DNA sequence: TGTGCCAGCAGCGCGGGTCCTGGTTCACCCCTCCACTTT.